This is a list of T cell receptor beta chains from one sample in a study of CD4 and CD8 cells across lung adenocarcinoma regions. TCRdb used MiXCR to reprocess the PCR reads, holding one entry per CDR3 protein. The sample records around 20,000 distinct CDR3 sequences, approximately 50% being singletons. Sequencing was done on a sample of CD8+ T cells from the margin of a lung tumor. The receptors shown here come from a male donor with lung adenocarcinoma. The CD4 and CD8 labels of this study may be unreliable. Each CDR3 is given with its conserved first and last residue. The D gene is left open where the match is weak. Clone size is stated in some rows and not others, as once, few, many or a class when expanded.

d_call: .; clone_size: .; v_call: TRBV6-1; j_call: TRBJ2-5; cdr3_aa: CASSTDANSQETQYF; cdr3_nt: TGTGCCAGCAGTACAGACGCCAACTCCCAAGAGACCCAGTACTTC
d_call: TRBD1; clone_size: .; v_call: TRBV6-1; j_call: TRBJ2-3; cdr3_aa: CASSPRTGRTDTQYF; cdr3_nt: TGTGCCAGCAGTCCGCGGACAGGGAGGACAGATACGCAGTATTTT
d_call: .; clone_size: .; v_call: TRBV27; j_call: TRBJ1-1; cdr3_aa: CASSSQGRDSEAFF; cdr3_nt: TGTGCCAGCAGTTCCCAGGGGAGGGATTCTGAAGCTTTCTTT
d_call: .; clone_size: many; v_call: TRBV6-5; j_call: TRBJ1-5; cdr3_aa: CASSYSRGGGSNQPQHF; cdr3_nt: TGTGCCAGCAGTTACTCGAGAGGGGGGGGTAGCAATCAGCCCCAGCATTTT
d_call: .; clone_size: .; v_call: TRBV12-5; j_call: TRBJ2-4; cdr3_aa: CASGRGDQDTQYF; cdr3_nt: TGTGCTAGCGGGCGGGGTGACCAAGACACCCAGTACTTC
d_call: .; clone_size: .; v_call: TRBV5-1; j_call: TRBJ2-3; cdr3_aa: CASSLGGSPEDTQYF; cdr3_nt: TGCGCCAGCAGCTTGGGCGGTTCCCCCGAAGATACGCAGTATTTT
d_call: .; clone_size: .; v_call: TRBV6-1; j_call: TRBJ2-7; cdr3_aa: CASTLDRDDSSYEQYF; cdr3_nt: TGTGCCAGCACACTTGACCGGGACGATAGCTCCTACGAGCAGTACTTC
d_call: .; clone_size: .; v_call: TRBV3-1; j_call: TRBJ2-7; cdr3_aa: CASSLLGGEQYF; cdr3_nt: TGTGCCAGCAGCCTCCTAGGGGGCGAGCAGTACTTC
d_call: .; clone_size: .; v_call: TRBV27; j_call: TRBJ2-1; cdr3_aa: CASSSTHSTGDNEQFF; cdr3_nt: TGTGCCAGCAGTTCCACCCATTCAACTGGAGACAATGAGCAGTTCTTC
d_call: .; clone_size: .; v_call: TRBV6-1; j_call: TRBJ2-3; cdr3_aa: CASSIGVDADTQYF; cdr3_nt: TGTGCCAGCAGTATAGGTGTAGACGCAGATACGCAGTATTTT
d_call: TRBD1; clone_size: .; v_call: TRBV4-1; j_call: TRBJ2-1; cdr3_aa: CASSQDGHRGYNEQFF; cdr3_nt: TGCGCCAGCAGCCAAGATGGGCACAGGGGTTACAATGAGCAGTTCTTC
d_call: TRBD2; clone_size: .; v_call: TRBV3-1; j_call: TRBJ2-7; cdr3_aa: CASSQGWREGREQYF; cdr3_nt: TGTGCCAGCAGCCAAGGTTGGCGGGAGGGCCGCGAGCAGTACTTC
d_call: .; clone_size: few; v_call: TRBV6-5; j_call: TRBJ1-2; cdr3_aa: CASSYRLGSGYTF; cdr3_nt: TGTGCCAGCAGTTATCGGCTAGGCAGTGGCTACACCTTC
d_call: TRBD1; clone_size: .; v_call: TRBV27; j_call: TRBJ2-3; cdr3_aa: CASSRAGTGYTDTQYF; cdr3_nt: TGTGCCAGCAGTCGAGCCGGGACAGGGTACACAGATACGCAGTATTTT
d_call: .; clone_size: many; v_call: TRBV7-2; j_call: TRBJ2-5; cdr3_aa: CASSLMRAVGETQYF; cdr3_nt: TGTGCCAGCAGTCTGATGCGGGCAGTAGGGGAGACCCAGTACTTC
d_call: .; clone_size: many; v_call: TRBV5-1; j_call: TRBJ2-1; cdr3_aa: CASSFPGGEQFF; cdr3_nt: TGCGCCAGCAGCTTTCCCGGTGGTGAGCAGTTCTTC
d_call: .; clone_size: .; v_call: TRBV11-2; j_call: TRBJ2-3; cdr3_aa: CASSLVPPGFGDTQYF; cdr3_nt: TGTGCCAGCAGCTTAGTCCCCCCAGGGTTCGGGGATACGCAGTATTTT
d_call: TRBD1; clone_size: few; v_call: TRBV24-1; j_call: TRBJ2-5; cdr3_aa: CATSVGSGGQETQYF; cdr3_nt: TGTGCCACCAGTGTGGGGTCAGGGGGCCAAGAGACCCAGTACTTC
d_call: .; clone_size: .; v_call: TRBV6-1; j_call: TRBJ2-3; cdr3_aa: CASSRLEGTQYF; cdr3_nt: TGTGCCAGCAGCCGTCTAGAGGGGACGCAGTATTTT
d_call: TRBD1; clone_size: few; v_call: TRBV6-1; j_call: TRBJ1-2; cdr3_aa: CASWGQGASGYTF; cdr3_nt: TGTGCCAGCTGGGGACAGGGGGCGTCAGGCTACACCTTC
d_call: TRBD1; clone_size: many; v_call: TRBV6-1; j_call: TRBJ2-1; cdr3_aa: CASSGPAGQGKNEQFF; cdr3_nt: TGTGCCAGCAGTGGACCTGCGGGACAGGGTAAAAATGAGCAGTTCTTC
d_call: TRBD2; clone_size: .; v_call: TRBV4-1; j_call: TRBJ2-7; cdr3_aa: CASSQELAGTYEQYF; cdr3_nt: TGCGCCAGCAGCCAAGAACTAGCGGGGACCTACGAGCAGTACTTC
d_call: .; clone_size: few; v_call: TRBV6-5; j_call: TRBJ2-5; cdr3_aa: CASSFLQGEETQYF; cdr3_nt: TGTGCCAGCAGTTTCCTACAGGGAGAAGAGACCCAGTACTTC
d_call: TRBD2; clone_size: .; v_call: TRBV4-1; j_call: TRBJ2-3; cdr3_aa: CASSQVISREPPDTQYF; cdr3_nt: TGCGCCAGCAGCCAAGTTATCTCGCGGGAGCCCCCAGATACCCAGTATTTT
d_call: .; clone_size: few; v_call: TRBV6-1; j_call: TRBJ2-7; cdr3_aa: CASSVGTNYEQYF; cdr3_nt: TGTGCCAGCAGTGTGGGCACAAACTACGAGCAGTACTTC
d_call: TRBD2; clone_size: medium-sized; v_call: TRBV6-1; j_call: TRBJ2-1; cdr3_aa: CASRMSGSSYNEQFF; cdr3_nt: TGTGCCAGCAGGATGAGCGGGAGCTCCTACAATGAGCAGTTCTTC
d_call: TRBD1; clone_size: .; v_call: TRBV12-3/TRBV12-4; j_call: TRBJ2-1; cdr3_aa: CASSLGTGGERQFF; cdr3_nt: TGTGCCAGCAGTTTGGGGACAGGGGGTGAGAGACAGTTCTTC
d_call: .; clone_size: .; v_call: TRBV6-5; j_call: TRBJ2-5; cdr3_aa: CASSLGWSVSPTQYF; cdr3_nt: TGTGCCAGCAGTTTAGGATGGAGTGTTTCCCCAACCCAGTACTTC
d_call: .; clone_size: once; v_call: TRBV6-1; j_call: TRBJ2-5; cdr3_aa: CASSPRGSTQYF; cdr3_nt: TGTGCCAGCAGTCCCCGGGGTTCGACCCAGTACTTC
d_call: .; clone_size: few; v_call: TRBV4-1; j_call: TRBJ2-7; cdr3_aa: CASSPVGSRFNTYEQYF; cdr3_nt: TGCGCCAGCAGCCCTGTCGGGAGTCGGTTTAATACCTACGAGCAGTACTTC
d_call: .; clone_size: .; v_call: TRBV6-1; j_call: TRBJ2-4; cdr3_aa: CASSEQNTDIQYF; cdr3_nt: TGTGCCAGCAGTGAACAGAACACAGATATTCAGTACTTC
d_call: .; clone_size: many; v_call: TRBV12-3/TRBV12-4; j_call: TRBJ2-5; cdr3_aa: CASTSGETQYF; cdr3_nt: TGTGCCAGCACCTCGGGAGAGACCCAGTACTTC
d_call: .; clone_size: .; v_call: TRBV12-3/TRBV12-4; j_call: TRBJ2-5; cdr3_aa: CASSLSETQYF; cdr3_nt: TGTGCCAGCAGTCTTTCGGAGACCCAGTACTTC
d_call: .; clone_size: many; v_call: TRBV6-1; j_call: TRBJ2-2; cdr3_aa: CASRKKEELFF; cdr3_nt: TGTGCCAGCAGGAAAAAAGAGGAGCTGTTTTTT
d_call: TRBD1; clone_size: many; v_call: TRBV6-1; j_call: TRBJ1-1; cdr3_aa: CASSQGGGTEAFF; cdr3_nt: TGTGCCAGCAGTCAGGGGGGGGGCACTGAAGCTTTCTTT
d_call: .; clone_size: .; v_call: TRBV6-1; j_call: TRBJ2-6; cdr3_aa: CASREGPCSYVQTF; cdr3_nt: TGTGCCAGCAGGGAGGGGCCGTGCTCCTACGTCCAGACTTTC
d_call: .; clone_size: .; v_call: TRBV6-1; j_call: TRBJ2-1; cdr3_aa: CASTKRRDTYGNEQFF; cdr3_nt: TGTGCCAGCACTAAACGACGGGACACTTATGGGAATGAGCAGTTCTTC
d_call: TRBD1; clone_size: .; v_call: TRBV6-1; j_call: TRBJ1-2; cdr3_aa: CASRDRGNTNYGYTF; cdr3_nt: TGTGCCAGCAGGGACAGGGGAAATACTAACTATGGCTACACCTTC
d_call: TRBD2; clone_size: medium-sized; v_call: TRBV6-1; j_call: TRBJ2-7; cdr3_aa: CASSDNGGGRGEQYF; cdr3_nt: TGTGCCAGCAGTGATAATGGCGGAGGGAGGGGCGAGCAGTACTTC
d_call: .; clone_size: .; v_call: TRBV5-1; j_call: TRBJ2-4; cdr3_aa: CASSIPSPSKNIQYF; cdr3_nt: TGCGCCAGCAGCATCCCATCCCCCTCCAAAAACATTCAGTACTTC